These 20 T cell receptor beta chains were all obtained from the same sample, sequenced in a study of blood T cells in healthy people across ages. Sample-barcoded 5' priming and a J-beta primer mix drove a second PCR of roughly 7 to 11 cycles. In TCRdb, the 5' RACE reads were re-called with MiXCR into one record per CDR3 protein. The data contain about 800,000 distinct CDR3 sequences, 46% of them singletons. Sequences were obtained from blood. The source is a man at least 80 years old in good health.

This chain joins TRBV12-3 or TRBV12-4 and TRBJ2-7, with D possibly matching TRBD1 (6 bases). V gave up 4 bases and J gave up 4 bases, with 20 bases separating them. This CDR3 comprises 16 residues. The CDR3 coding sequence is TGTGCCAGCAGTTCAACCCTGACAGGAGGCATTTACGAGCAGTACTTC. The encoded protein is CASSSTLTGGIYEQYF.

This clonotype was seen repeatedly, ten times or more. The chain recombines TRBV7-2 with TRBJ2-7; D is perhaps TRBD1 (6 bases). Germline CDR1 reads SGHTA; CDR2 reads FQGNSA. The CDR3 has 13 amino acids. Trimming stripped 5 bases from V and 3 bases from J, with 11 bases between. This CDR3 reads CASSATGYYEQYF. The CDR3 DNA sequence: TGTGCCAGCAGCGCGACAGGTTACTACGAGCAGTACTTC. The entire variable domain, with the rest obtained from reference TRBV7-2 and TRBJ2-7, is as follows: GAGVSQSPSNKVTEKGKDVELRCDPISGHTALYWYRQSLGQGLEFLIYFQGNSAPDKSGLPSDRFSAERTGGSVSTLTIQRTQQEDSAVYLCASSATGYYEQYFGPGTRLTVT.

This chain connects TRBV5-5 to TRBJ1-2; D possibly corresponds to TRBD1 (5 bases). The CDR3 consists of 14 residues. From germline, CDR1 is SGHKS and CDR2 YYEKEE (reference sequence). Trimming shortened V by 0 bases and J by 4 bases, and 10 bases separated the two germline ends. The CDR3 reads CASSLEGTGYGYTF. CDR3 bases: TGTGCCAGCAGCTTGGAAGGGACGGGCTATGGCTACACCTTC.

The J gene is TRBJ2-1, the V gene TRBV10-3; no definite D call. Trimming removed 0 bases from V and 5 bases from J, with 5 bases in between. Germline assignment: CDR1 ENHRY and CDR2 SYGVKD. The CDR3 is 13 residues long. The CDR3 nucleotides read TGTGCCATCAGTGAGTCCCGTGACAATGAGCAGTTCTTC. It specifies CAISESRDNEQFF.

In the case of this clonotype: A much more abundant neighbour one base away suggests this may be a read error. V usage is TRBV12-3 or TRBV12-4 and J usage is TRBJ2-6; D gene ambiguous. The V gene lost 10 bases and the J gene lost 7 bases, with 17 bases spanning the gap. The CDR3 totals 14 residues. In DNA, the CDR3 is TGTGCCAACTCTGGCCCGACGCTAGCCAACGTCCTGACTTTC. Its translation is CANSGPTLANVLTF.

This clonotype was recorded once. The chain links TRBV4-1 to TRBJ2-5; 8 bases line up with TRBD1. The J call could be wrong; TRBJ2-7 is a better fit for the DNA end. This CDR3 has 16 amino acids. In germline, CDR1 is MGHRA, CDR2 YSYEKL. This CDR3 reads CASSRDLEQGVYEQYF. The CDR3, as DNA: TGCGCCAGCAGCCGAGATCTGGAACAGGGGGTCTACGAGCAGTACTTC.

V and J are TRBV12-3 or TRBV12-4 and TRBJ2-7, with no clear D. The CDR3 consists of 13 residues. V lost 5 bases and J lost 3, with 11 bases in between. The CDR3, as DNA: TGTGCCAGCAGTGTCGGAGAGTACTACGAGCAGTACTTC. Residues: CASSVGEYYEQYF.

In its sample, this clonotype was seen a few times. The chain couples TRBV3-1 to TRBJ2-7; D gene ambiguous. The CDR3 runs 15 residues. Germline V gene lookup returns CDR1 LGHDT and CDR2 YNNKEL (reference sequence). Trimming took 3 bases from V and 4 from J, leaving 16 bases between them. The DNA for the CDR3 is TGTGCCAGCAGCCAGTACAGAGCACTTAGATACGAGCAGTACTTC. This gives the protein CASSQYRALRYEQYF.

V and J are TRBV18 and TRBJ1-5, with TRBD1 as a possible D gene (5 bases). Trimming took off 6 bases at V and 2 bases at J, with 20 bases between the two ends. Germline CDR1 and CDR2: KGHSH and LQKENI. CDR3 length: 17 amino acids. CDR3: CASSPAGGDGGNQPQHF. CDR3 nucleotides: TGTGCCAGCTCGCCCGCAGGAGGGGACGGGGGCAATCAGCCCCAGCATTTT. Full variable domain (remainder filled in from reference TRBV18 and TRBJ1-5): NAGVMQNPRHLVRRRGQEARLRCSPMKGHSHVYWYRQLPEEGLKFMVYLQKENIIDESGMPKERFSAEFPKEGPSILRIQQVVRGDSAAYFCASSPAGGDGGNQPQHFGDGTRLSIL.

This rearrangement joins TRBV20-1 to TRBJ1-2; D possibly corresponds to TRBD1 (5 bases). There are 12 residues in the CDR3. V lost 5 bases, J lost 4 bases, and 11 bases lay in between. Germline V gene lookup returns CDR1 DFQATT and CDR2 SNEGSKA (reference sequence). The CDR3 reads CSAGGGTYGYTF. The CDR3 nucleotides are TGCAGTGCTGGGGGGGGGACCTATGGCTACACCTTC.

The chain uses TRBV6-5 and TRBJ1-2; 9 positions agree with TRBD1. This CDR3 has 17 residues. In germline, CDR1 is MNHEY, CDR2 SVGAGI. The V gene end was trimmed by 4 bases and the J gene end by 0 bases; junction bases not matched to a gene: 9. The CDR3 region has the DNA TGTGCCAGCAGTTCCCCGGGACAGGGTTTAGCTAACTATGGCTACACCTTC. Protein product: CASSSPGQGLANYGYTF.

Only one count was recorded for this clonotype. This chain joins TRBV7-2 and TRBJ1-1; D is perhaps TRBD1 (5 bases). The V end was cut by 4 bases, the J end by 4 bases, with 10 bases between. The CDR3 length is 13 residues. CDR1 and CDR2 (germline): SGHTA, FQGNSA. The CDR3: CASSSTRGTEAFF. As DNA, the CDR3 is TGTGCCAGCAGCTCCACGAGGGGCACTGAAGCTTTCTTT.

The chain recombines TRBV9 with TRBJ2-5, with D hard to call. Germline assignment: CDR1 SGDLS and CDR2 YYNGEE. V dropped 4 bases and J dropped 0 bases, with 13 bases sitting between them. The CDR3 runs to 15 residues. DNA for the CDR3: TGTGCCAGCAGCCCCGGACCCATGTACCAAGAGACCCAGTACTTC. Translated, it gives CASSPGPMYQETQYF. Full variable domain (outside the CDR3, taken from reference TRBV9 and TRBJ2-5): DSGVTQTPKHLITATGQRVTLRCSPRSGDLSVYWYQQSLDQGLQFLIQYYNGEERAKGNILERFSAQQFPDLHSELNLSSLELGDSALYFCASSPGPMYQETQYFGPGTRLLVL.

The DNA for the CDR3 is TGTGCCAGCAGCACAGGGATCTATGGCTACACCTTC. Translated, it gives CASSTGIYGYTF. The rearrangement links TRBV12-3 or TRBV12-4 to TRBJ1-2, with TRBD1 as a possible D gene (6 bases). Trimming pared 6 bases from V and 4 bases from J, leaving 9 bases between. The CDR3 spans 12 residues.

A word on this clonotype: An end of the junction does not agree with germline; a read error may underlie this. This chain joins TRBV28 and TRBJ1-2; possibly TRBD1 for D (5 bases). The CDR3 consists of 15 residues. Germline CDR1 and CDR2: MDHEN and SYDVKM. CDR3 residues: CASSLFGDRVYGHTF. CDR3 sequence (DNA): TGTGCCAGCAGTTTATTTGGGGACCGGGTCTATGGCCACACCTTC.

This clonotype was counted between two and nine times. In nucleotides, the CDR3 is TGTGCCAGCAGCGACAGGGCCTACGAGCAGTACTTC. Protein product: CASSDRAYEQYF. V gene TRBV6-5 combines with J gene TRBJ2-7; 7 bases match TRBD1. The length of the CDR3 is 12 residues. Germline trimming cut 6 bases from V and 2 bases from J; bases unmatched to any gene: 1. The germline V gene has CDR1 MNHEY and CDR2 SVGAGI.

The chain uses TRBV29-1 and TRBJ2-6; D is unresolved. Germline CDR1 and CDR2: SQVTM and ANQGSEA. The CDR3 runs to 14 residues. V shed 1 base and J shed 0 bases, with 4 bases lying between them. The DNA for the CDR3 is TGCAGCGTTGAAGGGTACTCTGGGGCCAACGTCCTGACTTTC. This translates into CSVEGYSGANVLTF.

A few counts support this clonotype. The DNA of the CDR3 is TGCGCCAGCAGCCAAGAGTTGCGGGGGGTTCTCACAGATACGCAGTATTTT. It encodes CASSQELRGVLTDTQYF. V gene TRBV4-3 combines with J gene TRBJ2-3, with 8 bases aligning to TRBD2. CDR1 and CDR2 from the germline V gene are LGHNA and YSLEER. The V gene end was trimmed by 0 bases and the J gene end by 2 bases; junction bases not matched to a gene: 7. The CDR3 spans 17 residues.

V usage is TRBV27 and J usage is TRBJ2-7, with TRBD1 matching 7 bases. The CDR3 consists of 14 residues. Unmatched junction bases numbered 5, after V lost 3 bases and J lost 3 bases. The V gene's germline CDR1 is MNHEY and CDR2 SMNVEV (reference sequence). The CDR3 spells CASSFRDRYYEQYF. DNA for the CDR3: TGTGCCAGCAGTTTCCGGGACAGATACTACGAGCAGTACTTC.

The J gene is TRBJ1-4, the V gene TRBV25-1, with 11 bases lining up with TRBD1. The J segment lost 10 bases and the V segment lost 2 bases, leaving 9 bases of the junction unmatched. Germline V gives CDR1 MGHDK, CDR2 SYGVNS. This CDR3 contains 16 residues. The CDR3 DNA is TGTGCCAGCAGTGAACTACCGGGACAGGGGGGGGCAAAACTGTTTTTT. Translating it yields CASSELPGQGGAKLFF.